This T cell receptor (beta chain) was sequenced during a study of cytotoxic CD8 clonotypes in ibrutinib-treated CLL. Study-wide points: Baseline clonality, above age-matched healthy donor levels, tracked circulating CD8+ T-cell counts. Sustained-remission patients were sampled at different times than progressing patients were. Higher clonality was seen at ibrutinib response and a return toward baseline at progression.

Germline values: CDR1 MNHEY, CDR2 SMNVEV (reference sequence). This CDR3 is 14 amino acids long. The V gene lost 5 bases and the J gene lost 4 bases, with 14 bases spanning the gap. Using immunoSEQ multiplex PCR, the repertoire was profiled, and TCRdb retains in-frame clones only, with some absent. The sample has 45,000 to 50,000 clones; roughly 50% are singletons. This clone was detected only once. Its target is unknown. The rearrangement joins TRBV27 to TRBJ1-1; D perhaps matches TRBD1 (6 bases). The receptor was isolated from a human donor with chronic lymphocytic leukemia. Material: PBMCs, obtained after 12 months of ibrutinib treatment. The CDR3 reads CASSLIRGRTEAFF. The DNA for the CDR3 is TGTGCCAGCAGTCTTATCAGGGGTCGCACTGAAGCTTTCTTT.